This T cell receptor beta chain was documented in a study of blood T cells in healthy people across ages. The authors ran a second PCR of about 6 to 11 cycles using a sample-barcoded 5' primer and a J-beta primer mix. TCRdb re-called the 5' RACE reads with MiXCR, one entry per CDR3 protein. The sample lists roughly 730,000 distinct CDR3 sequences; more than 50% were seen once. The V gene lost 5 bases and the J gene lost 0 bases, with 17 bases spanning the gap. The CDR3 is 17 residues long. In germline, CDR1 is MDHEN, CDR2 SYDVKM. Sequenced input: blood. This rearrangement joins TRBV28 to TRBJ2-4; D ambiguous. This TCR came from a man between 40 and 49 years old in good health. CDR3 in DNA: TGTGCCAGCAGTCCCTTAATAGGGCAGCTAGCCAAAAACATTCAGTACTTC. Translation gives CASSPLIGQLAKNIQYF.